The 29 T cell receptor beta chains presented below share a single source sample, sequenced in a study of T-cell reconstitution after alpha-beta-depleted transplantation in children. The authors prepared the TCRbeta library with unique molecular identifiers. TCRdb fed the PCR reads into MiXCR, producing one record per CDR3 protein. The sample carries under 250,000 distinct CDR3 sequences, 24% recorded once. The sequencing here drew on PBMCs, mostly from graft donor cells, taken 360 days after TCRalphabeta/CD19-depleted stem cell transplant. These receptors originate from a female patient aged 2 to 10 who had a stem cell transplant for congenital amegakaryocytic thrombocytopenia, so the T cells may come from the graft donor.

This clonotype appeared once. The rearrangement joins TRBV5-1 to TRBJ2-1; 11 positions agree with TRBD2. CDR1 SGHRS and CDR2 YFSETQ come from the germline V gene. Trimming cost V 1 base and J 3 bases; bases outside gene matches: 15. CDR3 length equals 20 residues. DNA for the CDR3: TGCGCCAGCAGCTTGCTTCGGAGACTAGCGGGGATGGTAAACTACAATGAGCAGTTCTTC. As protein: CASSLLRRLAGMVNYNEQFF.

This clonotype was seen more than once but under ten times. The DNA of the CDR3 is TGTGCCAGCACTTTATCTCATAGCAATCAGCCCCAGCATTTT. Protein product: CASTLSHSNQPQHF. V and J are TRBV6-5 and TRBJ1-5; D ambiguous. Germline V gene data show CDR1 as MNHEY and CDR2 as SVGAGI. Trimming stripped 7 bases from V and 0 bases from J, with 10 bases between. CDR3 length equals 14 residues.

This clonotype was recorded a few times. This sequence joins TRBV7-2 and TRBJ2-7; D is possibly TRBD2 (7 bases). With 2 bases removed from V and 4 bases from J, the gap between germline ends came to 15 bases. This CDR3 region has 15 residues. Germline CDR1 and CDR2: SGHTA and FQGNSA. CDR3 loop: CASSLRGGGGYEQYF. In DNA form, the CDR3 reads TGTGCCAGCAGCTTACGTGGGGGCGGGGGTTACGAGCAGTACTTC.

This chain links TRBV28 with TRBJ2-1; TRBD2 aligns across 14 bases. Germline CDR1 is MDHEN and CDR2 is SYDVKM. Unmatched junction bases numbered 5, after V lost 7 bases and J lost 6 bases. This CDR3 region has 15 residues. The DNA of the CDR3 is TGTGCCAGCACGGGACTAGCGGGGGCGGGCAATGAGCAGTTCTTC. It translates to CASTGLAGAGNEQFF.

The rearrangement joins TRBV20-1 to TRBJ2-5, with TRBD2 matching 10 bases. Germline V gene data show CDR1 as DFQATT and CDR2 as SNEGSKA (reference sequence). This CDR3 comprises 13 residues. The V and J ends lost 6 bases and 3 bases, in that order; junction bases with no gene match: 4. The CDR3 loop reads CSATTSGEETQYF. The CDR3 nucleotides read TGCAGTGCAACAACTAGCGGGGAAGAGACCCAGTACTTC.

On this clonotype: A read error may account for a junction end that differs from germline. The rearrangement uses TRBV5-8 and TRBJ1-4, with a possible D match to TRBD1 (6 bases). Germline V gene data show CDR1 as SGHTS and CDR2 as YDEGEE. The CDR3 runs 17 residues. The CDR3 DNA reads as TGTGCCAGCAGCCCCCGACGGGGGCTACGGGTAGATGAAAAAGTGTTTTTT. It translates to CASSPRRGLRVDEKVFF.

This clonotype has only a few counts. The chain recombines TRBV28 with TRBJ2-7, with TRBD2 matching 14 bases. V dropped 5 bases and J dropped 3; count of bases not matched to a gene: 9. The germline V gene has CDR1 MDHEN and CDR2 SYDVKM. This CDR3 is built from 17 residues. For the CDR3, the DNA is TGTGCCAGCAGTGCCTATGGGACTAGCGGGAGAGGCTACGAGCAGTACTTC. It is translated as CASSAYGTSGRGYEQYF.

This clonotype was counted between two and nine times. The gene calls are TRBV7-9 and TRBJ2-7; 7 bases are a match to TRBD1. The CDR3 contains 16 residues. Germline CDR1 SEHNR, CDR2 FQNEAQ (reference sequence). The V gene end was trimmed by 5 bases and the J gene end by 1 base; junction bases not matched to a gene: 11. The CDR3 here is CASSRRQGVESYEQYF. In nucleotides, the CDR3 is TGTGCCAGCAGCCGACGGCAGGGGGTAGAATCCTACGAGCAGTACTTC.

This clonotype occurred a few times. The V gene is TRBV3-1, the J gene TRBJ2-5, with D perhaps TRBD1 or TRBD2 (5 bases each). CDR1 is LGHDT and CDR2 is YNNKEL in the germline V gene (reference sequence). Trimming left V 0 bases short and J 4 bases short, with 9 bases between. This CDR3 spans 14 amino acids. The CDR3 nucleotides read TGTGCCAGCAGCCAAGAGGGTGGGGGAGAGACCCAGTACTTC. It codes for CASSQEGGGETQYF.

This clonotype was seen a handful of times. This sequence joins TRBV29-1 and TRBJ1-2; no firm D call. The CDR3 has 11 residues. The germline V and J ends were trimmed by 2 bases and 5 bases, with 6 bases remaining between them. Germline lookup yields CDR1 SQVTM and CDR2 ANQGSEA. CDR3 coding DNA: TGCAGCGTTGAATCCGAATATGGCTACACCTTC. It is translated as CSVESEYGYTF.

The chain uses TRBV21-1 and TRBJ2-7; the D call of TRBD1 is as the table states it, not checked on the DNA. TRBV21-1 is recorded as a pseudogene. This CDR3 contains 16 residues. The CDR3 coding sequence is TGTGCCAGCAGCAAAGTGCCCGCGGCGCCCAGTGGGGAGCAGTACTTC. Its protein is CASSKVPAAPSGEQYF.

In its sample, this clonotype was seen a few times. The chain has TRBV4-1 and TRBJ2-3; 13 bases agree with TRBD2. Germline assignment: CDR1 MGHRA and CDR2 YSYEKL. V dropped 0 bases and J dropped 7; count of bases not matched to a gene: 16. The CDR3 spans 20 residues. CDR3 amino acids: CASSQDQTLGLAGIGNTQYF. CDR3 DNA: TGCGCCAGCAGCCAAGATCAAACCTTGGGACTAGCGGGGATCGGGAATACGCAGTATTTT.

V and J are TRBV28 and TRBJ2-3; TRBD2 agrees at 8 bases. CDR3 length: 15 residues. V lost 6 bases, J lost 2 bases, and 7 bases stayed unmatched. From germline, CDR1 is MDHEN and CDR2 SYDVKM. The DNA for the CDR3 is TGTGCCAGCAGGCAAATTAGCGGGAACACAGATACGCAGTATTTT. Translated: CASRQISGNTDTQYF. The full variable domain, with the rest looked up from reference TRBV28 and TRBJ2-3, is DVKVTQSSRYLVKRTGEKVFLECVQDMDHENMFWYRQDPGLGLRLIYFSYDVKMKEKGDIPEGYSVSREKKERFSLILESASTNQTSMYLCASRQISGNTDTQYFGPGTRLTVL.

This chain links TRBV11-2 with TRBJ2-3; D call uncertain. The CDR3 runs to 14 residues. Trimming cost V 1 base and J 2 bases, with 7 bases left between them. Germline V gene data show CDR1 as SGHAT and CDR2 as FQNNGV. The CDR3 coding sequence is TGTGCCAGCAGCTTAGGTCATAACACAGATACGCAGTATTTT. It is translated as CASSLGHNTDTQYF.

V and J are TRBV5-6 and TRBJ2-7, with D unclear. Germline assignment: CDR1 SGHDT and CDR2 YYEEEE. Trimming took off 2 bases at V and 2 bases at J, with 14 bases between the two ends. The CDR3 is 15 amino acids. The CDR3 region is CASSFSGIGPYEQYF. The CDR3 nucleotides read TGTGCCAGCAGCTTCAGTGGGATAGGTCCCTACGAGCAGTACTTC.

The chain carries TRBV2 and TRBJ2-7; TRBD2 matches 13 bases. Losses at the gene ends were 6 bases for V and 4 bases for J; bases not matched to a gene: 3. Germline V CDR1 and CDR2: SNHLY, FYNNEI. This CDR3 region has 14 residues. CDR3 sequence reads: CASSGTSGMYEQYF. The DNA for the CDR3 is TGTGCCAGCAGCGGGACTAGCGGGATGTACGAGCAGTACTTC.

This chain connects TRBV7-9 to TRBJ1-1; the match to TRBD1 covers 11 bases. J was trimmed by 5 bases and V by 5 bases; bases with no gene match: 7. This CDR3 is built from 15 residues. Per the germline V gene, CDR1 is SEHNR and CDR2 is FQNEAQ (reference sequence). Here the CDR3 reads CASSRTGGSWTEAFF. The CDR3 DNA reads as TGTGCCAGCAGCCGGACAGGGGGCTCATGGACTGAAGCTTTCTTT.

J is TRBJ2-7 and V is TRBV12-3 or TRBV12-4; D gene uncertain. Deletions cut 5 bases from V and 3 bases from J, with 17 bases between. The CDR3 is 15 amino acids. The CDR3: CASSKRLDRFYEQYF. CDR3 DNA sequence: TGTGCCAGCAGTAAAAGACTTGATAGGTTCTACGAGCAGTACTTC.

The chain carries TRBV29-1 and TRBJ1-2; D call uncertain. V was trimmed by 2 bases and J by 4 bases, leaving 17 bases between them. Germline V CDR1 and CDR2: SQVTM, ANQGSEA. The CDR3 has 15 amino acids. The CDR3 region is CSVERGLGTTYGYTF. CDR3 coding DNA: TGCAGCGTTGAAAGAGGGTTGGGCACAACCTATGGCTACACCTTC.

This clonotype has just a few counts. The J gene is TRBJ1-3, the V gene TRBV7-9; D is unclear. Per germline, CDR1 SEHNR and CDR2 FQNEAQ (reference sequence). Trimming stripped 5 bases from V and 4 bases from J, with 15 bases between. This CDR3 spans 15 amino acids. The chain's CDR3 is CASSIRGGGGNTIYF. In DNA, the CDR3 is TGTGCCAGCAGCATAAGAGGTGGAGGAGGAAACACCATATATTTT.

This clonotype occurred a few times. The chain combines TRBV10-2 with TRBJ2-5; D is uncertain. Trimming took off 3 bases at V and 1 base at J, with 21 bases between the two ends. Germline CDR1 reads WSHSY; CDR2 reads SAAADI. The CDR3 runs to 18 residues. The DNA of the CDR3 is TGCGCCAGCAGTGAACCGGTAGACTGGTCGGCAGCCCAAGAGACCCAGTACTTC. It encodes CASSEPVDWSAAQETQYF.

CDR3 loop: CASRTSGGGKNEQFF. CDR3 coding DNA: TGTGCCAGCAGAACTAGCGGGGGGGGGAAGAATGAGCAGTTCTTC. The chain employs TRBV6-1 and TRBJ2-1; 13 nucleotides line up with TRBD2. Unmatched junction bases numbered 6, after V lost 6 bases and J lost 7 bases. CDR1 and CDR2 (germline): MNHNS, SASEGT. CDR3 length: 15 residues.

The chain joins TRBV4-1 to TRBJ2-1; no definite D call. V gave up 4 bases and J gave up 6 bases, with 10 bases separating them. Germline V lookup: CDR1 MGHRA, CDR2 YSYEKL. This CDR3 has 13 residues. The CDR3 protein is CASSLRVVNEQFF. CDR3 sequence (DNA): TGCGCCAGCAGCCTACGGGTGGTCAATGAGCAGTTCTTC.

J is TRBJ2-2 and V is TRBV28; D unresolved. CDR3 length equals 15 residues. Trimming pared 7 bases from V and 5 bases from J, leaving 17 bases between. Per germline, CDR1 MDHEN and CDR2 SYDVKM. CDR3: CASTIKGIRTGELFF. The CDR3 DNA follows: TGTGCCAGCACCATTAAGGGAATACGGACCGGGGAGCTGTTTTTT.

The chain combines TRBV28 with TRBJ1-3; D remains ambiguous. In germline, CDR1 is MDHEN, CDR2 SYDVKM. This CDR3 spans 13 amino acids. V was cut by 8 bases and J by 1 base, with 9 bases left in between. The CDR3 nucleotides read TGTGCCAGCTGGCGAGCTTCTGGAAACACCATATATTTT. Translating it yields CASWRASGNTIYF.

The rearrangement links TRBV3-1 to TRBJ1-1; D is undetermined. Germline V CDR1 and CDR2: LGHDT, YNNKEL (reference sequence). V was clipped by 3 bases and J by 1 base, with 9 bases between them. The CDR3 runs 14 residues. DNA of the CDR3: TGTGCCAGCAGCCATCATCACGCGAACACTGAAGCTTTCTTT. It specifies CASSHHHANTEAFF.

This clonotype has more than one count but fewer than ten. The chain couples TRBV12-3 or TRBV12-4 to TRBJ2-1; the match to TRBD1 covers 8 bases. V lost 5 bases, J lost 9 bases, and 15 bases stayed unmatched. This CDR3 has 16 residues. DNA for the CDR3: TGTGCCAGCAGTCTCTGGCGGGGCCAGGGGGCGGGTGAGCAGTTCTTC. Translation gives CASSLWRGQGAGEQFF.

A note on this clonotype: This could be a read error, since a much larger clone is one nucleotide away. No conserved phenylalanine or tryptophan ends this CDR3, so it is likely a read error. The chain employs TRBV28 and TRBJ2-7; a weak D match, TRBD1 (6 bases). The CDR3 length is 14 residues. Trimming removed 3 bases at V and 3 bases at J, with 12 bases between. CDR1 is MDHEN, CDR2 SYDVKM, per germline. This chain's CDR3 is CASSFSSRGYEQYL. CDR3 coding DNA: TGTGCCAGCAGTTTCTCCAGCAGGGGCTACGAGCAGTACTTG.

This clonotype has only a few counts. This CDR3 reads CASSLLGKSNTGELFF. For the CDR3, the DNA is TGCGCCAGCAGCTTGTTGGGCAAATCGAACACCGGGGAGCTGTTTTTT. V usage is TRBV5-1 and J usage is TRBJ2-2; D gene ambiguous. CDR1 and CDR2 from the germline V gene are SGHRS and YFSETQ. This CDR3 contains 16 residues. V dropped 1 base and J dropped 0 bases, with 10 bases sitting between them.